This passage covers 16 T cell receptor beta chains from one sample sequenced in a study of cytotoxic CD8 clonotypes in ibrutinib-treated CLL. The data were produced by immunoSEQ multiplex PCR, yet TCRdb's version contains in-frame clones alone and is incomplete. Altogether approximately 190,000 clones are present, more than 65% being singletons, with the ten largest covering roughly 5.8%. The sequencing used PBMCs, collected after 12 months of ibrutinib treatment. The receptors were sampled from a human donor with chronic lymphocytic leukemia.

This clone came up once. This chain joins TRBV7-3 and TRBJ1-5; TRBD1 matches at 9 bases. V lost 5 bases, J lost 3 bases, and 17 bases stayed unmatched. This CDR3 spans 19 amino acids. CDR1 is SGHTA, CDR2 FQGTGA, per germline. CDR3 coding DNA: TGTGCCAGCAGCCTAAAATGGCGACAGGGGGTTGGCTCCAATCAGCCCCAGCATTTT. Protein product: CASSLKWRQGVGSNQPQHF.

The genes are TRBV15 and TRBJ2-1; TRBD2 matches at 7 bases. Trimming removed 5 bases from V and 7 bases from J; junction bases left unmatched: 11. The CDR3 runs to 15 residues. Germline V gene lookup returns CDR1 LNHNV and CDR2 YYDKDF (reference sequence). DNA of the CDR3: TGTGCCACCAGCCTAGCCGCGGGGGTATGGAATGAGCAGTTCTTC. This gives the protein CATSLAAGVWNEQFF.

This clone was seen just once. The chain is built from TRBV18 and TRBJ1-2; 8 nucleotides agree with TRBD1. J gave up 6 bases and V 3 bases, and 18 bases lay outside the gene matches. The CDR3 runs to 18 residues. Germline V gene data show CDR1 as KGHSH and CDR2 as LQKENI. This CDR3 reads CASSPRPGTGSDPDGYTF. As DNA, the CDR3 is TGTGCCAGCTCACCTAGGCCGGGGACAGGCTCCGACCCGGATGGCTACACCTTC.

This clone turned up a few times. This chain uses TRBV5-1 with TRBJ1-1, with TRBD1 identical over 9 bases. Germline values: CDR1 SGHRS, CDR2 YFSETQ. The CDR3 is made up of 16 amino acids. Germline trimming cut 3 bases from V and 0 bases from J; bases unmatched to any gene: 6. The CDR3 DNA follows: TGCGCCAGCAGCTCCAGACAGGGGGGAATGAACACTGAAGCTTTCTTT. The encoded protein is CASSSRQGGMNTEAFF.

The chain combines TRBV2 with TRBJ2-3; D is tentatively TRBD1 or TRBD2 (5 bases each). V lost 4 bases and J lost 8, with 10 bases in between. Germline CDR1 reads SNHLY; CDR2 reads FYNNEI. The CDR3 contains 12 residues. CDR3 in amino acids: CASSARDGTQYF. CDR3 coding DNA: TGTGCCAGCAGTGCCCGGGACGGTACGCAGTATTTT.

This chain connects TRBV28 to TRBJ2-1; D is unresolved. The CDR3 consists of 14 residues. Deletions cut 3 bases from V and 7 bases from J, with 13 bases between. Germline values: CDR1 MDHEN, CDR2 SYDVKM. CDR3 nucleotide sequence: TGTGCCAGCAGTTTCCGGGCCCGGGTTAATGAGCAGTTCTTC. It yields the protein CASSFRARVNEQFF.

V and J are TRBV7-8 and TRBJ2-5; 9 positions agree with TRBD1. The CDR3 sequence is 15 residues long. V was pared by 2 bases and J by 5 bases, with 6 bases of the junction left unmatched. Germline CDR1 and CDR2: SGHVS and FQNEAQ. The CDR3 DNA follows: TGTGCCAGCAGCTTATTCCCGGGACAGGGTGAGACCCAGTACTTC. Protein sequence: CASSLFPGQGETQYF.

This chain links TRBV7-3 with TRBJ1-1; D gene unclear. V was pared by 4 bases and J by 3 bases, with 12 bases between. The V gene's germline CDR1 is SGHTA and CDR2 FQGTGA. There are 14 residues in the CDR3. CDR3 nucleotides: TGTGCCAGCAGCTCGGCCGAAGGGTACACTGAAGCTTTCTTT. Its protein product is CASSSAEGYTEAFF.

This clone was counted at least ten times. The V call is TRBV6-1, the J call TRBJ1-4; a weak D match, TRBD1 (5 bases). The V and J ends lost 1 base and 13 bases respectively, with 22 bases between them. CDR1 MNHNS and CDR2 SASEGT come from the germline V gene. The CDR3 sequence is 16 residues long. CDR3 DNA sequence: TGTGCCAGCAGTGAAGAGGGAGCACATCCCCGGGGCGGACTGTTTTTT. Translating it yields CASSEEGAHPRGGLFF.

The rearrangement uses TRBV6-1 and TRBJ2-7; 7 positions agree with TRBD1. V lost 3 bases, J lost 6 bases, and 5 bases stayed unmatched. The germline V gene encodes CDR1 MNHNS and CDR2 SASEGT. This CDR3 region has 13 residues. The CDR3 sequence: CASSEYRGGEQYF. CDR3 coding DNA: TGTGCCAGCAGTGAGTACAGGGGTGGCGAGCAGTACTTC.

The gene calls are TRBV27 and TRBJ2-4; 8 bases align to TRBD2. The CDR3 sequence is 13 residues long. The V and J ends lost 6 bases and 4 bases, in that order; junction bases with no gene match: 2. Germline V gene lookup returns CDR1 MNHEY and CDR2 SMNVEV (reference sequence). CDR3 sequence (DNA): TGTGCCAGCAGCCGGGGGGGAAAAAACATTCAGTACTTC. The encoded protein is CASSRGGKNIQYF.

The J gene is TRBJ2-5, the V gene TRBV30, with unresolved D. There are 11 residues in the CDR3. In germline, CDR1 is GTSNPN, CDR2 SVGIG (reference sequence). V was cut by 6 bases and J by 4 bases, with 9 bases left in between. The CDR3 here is CACYRLETQYF. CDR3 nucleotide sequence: TGTGCCTGTTACCGATTAGAGACCCAGTACTTC. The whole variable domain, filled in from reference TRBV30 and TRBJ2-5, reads SQTIHQWPATLVQPVGSPLSLECTVEGTSNPNLYWYRQAAGRGLQLLFYSVGIGQISSEVPQNLSASRPQDRQFILSSKKLLLSDSGFYLCACYRLETQYFGPGTRLLVL.

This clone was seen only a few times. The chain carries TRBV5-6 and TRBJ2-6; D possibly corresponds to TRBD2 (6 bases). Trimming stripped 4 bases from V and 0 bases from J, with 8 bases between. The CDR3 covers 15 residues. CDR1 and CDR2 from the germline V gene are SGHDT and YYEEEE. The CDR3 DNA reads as TGTGCCAGCAGCGCGGACTACTCTGGGGCCAACGTCCTGACTTTC. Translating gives CASSADYSGANVLTF.

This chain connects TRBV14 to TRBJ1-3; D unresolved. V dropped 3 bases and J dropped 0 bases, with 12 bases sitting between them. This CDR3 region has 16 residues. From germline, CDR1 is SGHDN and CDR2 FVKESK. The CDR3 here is CASSQWGAISGNTIYF. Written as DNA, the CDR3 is TGTGCCAGCAGCCAGTGGGGTGCTATCTCTGGAAACACCATATATTTT.

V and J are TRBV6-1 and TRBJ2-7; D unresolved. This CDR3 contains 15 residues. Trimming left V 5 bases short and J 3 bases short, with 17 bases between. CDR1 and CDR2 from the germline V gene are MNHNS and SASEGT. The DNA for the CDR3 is TGTGCCAGCAGTCCGGTCCCCAGTTCGGGCTACGAGCAGTACTTC. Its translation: CASSPVPSSGYEQYF.

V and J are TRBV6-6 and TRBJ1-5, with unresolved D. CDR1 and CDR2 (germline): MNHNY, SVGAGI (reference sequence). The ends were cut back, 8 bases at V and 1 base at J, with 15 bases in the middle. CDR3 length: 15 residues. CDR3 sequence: CASLKGQDSNQPQHF. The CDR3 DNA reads TGTGCCAGCCTCAAAGGGCAGGACAGCAATCAGCCCCAGCATTTT.